The rows below give T cell receptor beta chains drawn from one sample of a study of shared clonotypes between healthy human individuals. Using immunoSEQ multiplex PCR, the repertoire was profiled, and TCRdb retains in-frame clones only, with some absent. This repertoire shows a few million clones, over 85% found once; its top ten account for around 0.14%. Input material: naive CD4+ T cells sorted from blood. The source is a man aged 18 to 30 in good health. CDR3s include the opening cysteine and the closing phenylalanine or tryptophan. D genes are given only for firm matches. Size is stated for part of the rows, as once, few or many counts, or as a class when the clone is expanded.

clone_size	v_call	d_call	j_call	cdr3_length	cdr3_aa	cdr3_nt
-	TRBV30	TRBD1	TRBJ2-7	12	CAWSDRGYEQYF	TGTGCCTGGAGTGACAGGGGCTACGAGCAGTACTTC
-	TRBV19	-	TRBJ1-6	17	CASSMGWGESFHALLHF	TGTGCCAGTAGTATGGGTTGGGGAGAGTCCTTCCATGCCCTCCTCCACTTT
-	TRBV5-1	TRBD2	TRBJ2-7	14	CASSKGRGSYEQYF	TGCGCCAGCAGCAAGGGGAGGGGTTCGTACGAGCAGTACTTC
-	TRBV29-1	TRBD1	TRBJ2-7	14	CSVVVGQGFYEQYF	TGCAGCGTGGTGGTGGGACAGGGGTTTTACGAGCAGTACTTC
-	TRBV7-3	-	TRBJ2-6	16	CASSPTASSGANVLTF	TGTGCCAGCAGCCCGACAGCAAGCTCTGGGGCCAACGTCCTGACTTTC
once	TRBV5-1	-	TRBJ2-3	15	CASMSGGRITDTQYF	TGCGCCAGCATGAGTGGGGGCAGGATAACAGATACGCAGTATTTT
once	TRBV7-6	TRBD2	TRBJ2-1	15	CASSPRGGAGDEQFF	TGTGCCAGCAGCCCCCGCGGGGGGGCGGGGGATGAGCAGTTCTTC
-	TRBV2	-	TRBJ2-7	14	CASMGDGRVGEQYF	TGTGCCAGCATGGGGGATGGCAGGGTCGGCGAGCAGTACTTC
once	TRBV6-5	-	TRBJ1-5	12	CASSWLNQPQHF	TGTGCCAGCAGCTGGCTAAATCAGCCCCAGCATTTT
-	TRBV28	-	TRBJ2-7	12	CASSSTLYEQYF	TGTGCCAGCAGTTCTACACTATACGAGCAGTACTTC
-	TRBV7-3	TRBD2	TRBJ2-2	17	CASSPSGGVRSTGELFF	TGTGCCAGCAGCCCGAGCGGGGGGGTTAGGTCCACCGGGGAGCTGTTTTTT
-	TRBV2	-	TRBJ2-7	13	CASSEAGMDEQYF	TGTGCCAGCAGTGAAGCAGGGATGGACGAGCAGTACTTC
-	TRBV5-1	TRBD2	TRBJ2-5	14	CASSLGLVQETQYF	TGCGCCAGCAGCTTAGGACTAGTACAGGAGACCCAGTACTTC
-	TRBV5-1	-	TRBJ2-7	11	CASRSSYEQYF	TGCGCCAGCCGATCTTCCTACGAGCAGTACTTC
-	TRBV28	TRBD2	TRBJ2-7	17	CASSLGRGGHRSYEQYF	TGTGCCAGCAGTTTGGGGCGGGGGGGACACCGCTCCTACGAGCAGTACTTC
-	TRBV10-3	TRBD2	TRBJ2-7	14	CAITSGVTAYEQYF	TGTGCCATCACAAGCGGGGTTACTGCCTACGAGCAGTACTTC
-	TRBV15	-	TRBJ1-2	15	CATSRDLASNYGYTF	TGTGCCACCAGCAGAGATCTTGCCAGTAACTATGGCTACACCTTC
-	TRBV10-3	-	TRBJ2-7	12	CAISDSLYEQYF	TGTGCCATCAGTGACAGCTTATACGAGCAGTACTTC
-	TRBV30	TRBD1	TRBJ2-7	15	CAWSVPETGGYGQYF	TGTGCCTGGAGTGTACCAGAGACAGGGGGTTATGGGCAGTACTTC
-	TRBV28	-	TRBJ1-2	12	CASSLSGYGYTF	TGTGCCAGCAGTTTGTCGGGCTATGGCTACACCTTC
-	TRBV6-5	-	TRBJ1-1	11	CASSRANEAFF	TGTGCCAGCAGCCGGGCAAATGAAGCTTTCTTT
-	TRBV10-2	-	TRBJ2-3	16	CASKGRGGTSTDTQYF	TGCGCCAGCAAAGGTCGAGGGGGAACTAGCACAGATACGCAGTATTTT
few	TRBV6-1	-	TRBJ1-5	14	CASSGRSGNQPQHF	TGTGCCAGCAGTGGGAGGTCAGGGAATCAGCCCCAGCATTTT
-	TRBV30	TRBD1	TRBJ2-2	14	CAWSGQGATGELFF	TGTGCCTGGAGTGGGCAGGGGGCCACCGGGGAGCTGTTTTTT
-	TRBV4-1	-	TRBJ1-1	13	CASRQEVNTEAFF	TGCGCCAGCCGACAAGAAGTGAACACTGAAGCTTTCTTT
once	TRBV20-1	-	TRBJ2-3	11	CSAREAYTQYF	TGCAGTGCTAGAGAAGCGTATACGCAGTATTTT
-	TRBV6-1	-	TRBJ1-1	13	CASSEGRVAEAFF	TGTGCCAGCAGTGAAGGCCGGGTGGCTGAAGCTTTCTTT
-	TRBV2	TRBD1	TRBJ1-2	13	CASRATGDYGYTF	TGTGCCAGCAGAGCGACAGGGGACTATGGCTACACCTTC
-	TRBV29-1	TRBD1	TRBJ2-1	13	CSVGTATYNEQFF	TGCAGCGTAGGGACAGCGACCTACAATGAGCAGTTCTTC
-	TRBV6-6	TRBD1	TRBJ1-2	13	CASSYGQGDGYTF	TGTGCCAGCAGTTACGGACAGGGCGATGGCTACACCTTC
-	TRBV5-8	TRBD1	TRBJ2-7	14	CASSYGQGTYEQYF	TGTGCCAGCAGCTATGGACAGGGGACCTACGAGCAGTACTTC
once	TRBV5-4	TRBD2	TRBJ2-5	14	CASSLKGGLETQYF	TGTGCCAGCAGCTTGAAGGGAGGGCTAGAGACCCAGTACTTC
-	TRBV30	-	TRBJ1-6	14	CAWSGPPTGGPLHF	TGTGCCTGGAGTGGACCCCCGACGGGGGGACCCCTCCACTTT
-	TRBV18	-	TRBJ2-7	16	CASSPFAGQNSYEQYF	TGTGCCAGCTCACCATTCGCGGGACAGAACTCCTACGAGCAGTACTTC
-	TRBV10-3	-	TRBJ2-7	13	CAISVRGTYEQYF	TGTGCCATCAGTGTCAGGGGAACCTACGAGCAGTACTTC
-	TRBV28	-	TRBJ2-2	15	CASSSATVNTGELFF	TGTGCCAGCAGTTCCGCGACAGTTAACACCGGGGAGCTGTTTTTT
-	TRBV27	TRBD1	TRBJ1-2	16	CASSLSGQGALGGYTF	TGTGCCAGCAGTTTATCGGGACAGGGGGCCCTAGGGGGCTACACCTTC